The 5 T cell receptor beta chains below all came from one sample that was sequenced in a study of blood T cell repertoires in COVID-19. Some clones are missing from TCRdb's copy, which holds only in-frame ones; the method was immunoSEQ multiplex PCR. The sample holds about 120,000 clones, approximately 82% seen once. Sequencing used peripheral blood. The receptor source for this set is a man aged 25 to 40 with acute or convalescent COVID-19.

V and J are TRBV6-1 and TRBJ2-7, with D tentatively TRBD1 (6 bases). CDR1 is MNHNS and CDR2 is SASEGT in the germline V gene. Trimming took off 4 bases at V and 3 bases at J, with 7 bases between the two ends. The CDR3 sequence is 12 residues long. For the CDR3, the DNA is TGTGCCAGCAGTGTGGACAGCTACGAGCAGTACGTC. Protein product: CASSVDSYEQYV.

This clone was seen a handful of times. This rearrangement joins TRBV10-3 to TRBJ1-1, with 10 nucleotides matching TRBD1. The CDR3 is 16 residues long. The J segment lost 1 base and the V segment lost 5 bases, leaving 7 bases of the junction unmatched. CDR1 is ENHRY, CDR2 SYGVKD, per germline. CDR3 DNA sequence: TGTGCCATCAGTAAAACCGGGACAGGGGCGAACACTGAAGCTTTCTTT. Amino acid sequence: CAISKTGTGANTEAFF.

The rearrangement uses TRBV19 and TRBJ2-1; 7 bases agree with TRBD2. Trimming took 4 bases from V and 0 from J; bases not matched to a gene: 3. This CDR3 has 15 residues. From germline, CDR1 is LNHDA and CDR2 SQIVND (reference sequence). In DNA, the CDR3 is TGTGCCAGTAGTAGGGGGGGAAGCTCCTACAATGAGCAGTTCTTC. The encoded protein is CASSRGGSSYNEQFF.

This clone was recorded many times. The chain recombines TRBV6-4 with TRBJ1-5; weak D call: TRBD1 (5 bases). The V gene lost 3 bases and the J gene lost 2 bases, with 14 bases spanning the gap. The CDR3 is 16 residues long. Germline CDR1 reads MRHNA; CDR2 reads SNTAGT. CDR3 in amino acids: CASSERGGKGNQPQHF. CDR3 nucleotide sequence: TGTGCCAGCAGTGAGCGCGGGGGTAAGGGCAATCAGCCCCAGCATTTT.

The rearrangement joins TRBV7-5 to TRBJ2-5; the table's D call TRBD2 went unverified against the DNA. TRBV7-5 is tagged as a pseudogene. CDR3 length equals 13 residues. The CDR3 DNA reads TGTGCCAGAAGCCGGGGGGTCCAAGAGACCCAGTACTTC. Protein: CARSRGVQETQYF.